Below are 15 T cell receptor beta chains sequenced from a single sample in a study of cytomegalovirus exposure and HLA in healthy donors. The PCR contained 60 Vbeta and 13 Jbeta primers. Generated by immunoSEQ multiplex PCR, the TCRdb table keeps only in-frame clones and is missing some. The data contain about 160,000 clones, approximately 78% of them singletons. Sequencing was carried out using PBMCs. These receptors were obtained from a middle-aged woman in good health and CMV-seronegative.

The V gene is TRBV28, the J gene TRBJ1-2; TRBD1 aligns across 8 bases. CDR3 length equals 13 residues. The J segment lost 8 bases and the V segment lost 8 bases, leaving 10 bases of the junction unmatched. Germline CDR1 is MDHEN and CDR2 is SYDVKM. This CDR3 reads CASGQGIRRGYTF. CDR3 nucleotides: TGTGCCAGCGGACAGGGAATTAGGCGGGGCTACACCTTC.

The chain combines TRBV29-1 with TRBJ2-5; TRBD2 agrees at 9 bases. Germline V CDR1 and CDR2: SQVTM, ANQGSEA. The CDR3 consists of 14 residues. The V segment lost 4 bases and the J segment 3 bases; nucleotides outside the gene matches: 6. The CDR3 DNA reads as TGCAGCGTTGCTAGCGGGGAGGTTGAAGAGACCCAGTACTTC. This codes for CSVASGEVEETQYF.

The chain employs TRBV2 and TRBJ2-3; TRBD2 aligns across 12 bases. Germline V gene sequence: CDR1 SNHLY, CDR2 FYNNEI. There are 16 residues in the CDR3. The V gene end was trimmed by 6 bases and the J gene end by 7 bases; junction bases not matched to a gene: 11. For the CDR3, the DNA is TGTGCCAGCAGATTACAGACTAGCGGGGGTGGCAATACGCAGTATTTT. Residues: CASRLQTSGGGNTQYF.

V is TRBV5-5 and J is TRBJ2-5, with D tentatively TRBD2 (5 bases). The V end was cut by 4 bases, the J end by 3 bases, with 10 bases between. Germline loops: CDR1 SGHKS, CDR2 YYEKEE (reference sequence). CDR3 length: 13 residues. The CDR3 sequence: CASSLTGKETQYF. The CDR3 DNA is TGTGCCAGCAGCCTCACGGGAAAAGAGACCCAGTACTTC.

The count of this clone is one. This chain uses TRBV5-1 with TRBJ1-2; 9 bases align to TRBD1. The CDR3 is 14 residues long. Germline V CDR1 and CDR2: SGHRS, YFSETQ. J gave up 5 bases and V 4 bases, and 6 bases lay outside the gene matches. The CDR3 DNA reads TGCGCCAGCAGCCTTGGGACAGGGATGTATGGCTACACCTTC. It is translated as CASSLGTGMYGYTF.

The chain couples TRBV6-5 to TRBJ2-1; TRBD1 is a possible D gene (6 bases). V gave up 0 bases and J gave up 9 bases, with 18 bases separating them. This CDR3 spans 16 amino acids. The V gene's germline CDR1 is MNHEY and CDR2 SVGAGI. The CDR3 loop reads CASSYSRGTLDGEQFF. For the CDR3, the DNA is TGTGCCAGCAGTTACTCGAGGGGGACCCTTGACGGTGAGCAGTTCTTC.

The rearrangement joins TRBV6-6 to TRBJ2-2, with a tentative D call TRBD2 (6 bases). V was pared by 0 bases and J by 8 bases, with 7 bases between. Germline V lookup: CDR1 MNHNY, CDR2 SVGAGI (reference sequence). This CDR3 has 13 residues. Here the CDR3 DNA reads TGTGCCAGCAGTTACTCGGGGGGAGGGGAGCTGTTTTTT. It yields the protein CASSYSGGGELFF.

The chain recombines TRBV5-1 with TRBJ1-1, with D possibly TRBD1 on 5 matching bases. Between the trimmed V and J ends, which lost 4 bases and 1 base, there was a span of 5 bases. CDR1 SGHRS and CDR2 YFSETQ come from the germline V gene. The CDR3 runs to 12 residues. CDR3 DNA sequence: TGCGCCAGCAGCCAGGGGAACACTGAAGCTTTCTTT. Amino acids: CASSQGNTEAFF.

This chain's CDR3 is CASSLDRGTNNEQFF. The CDR3 DNA reads TGTGCCAGCAGCCTGGACAGGGGGACAAACAATGAGCAGTTCTTC. The chain joins TRBV2 to TRBJ2-1; TRBD1 aligns across 10 bases. This CDR3 has 15 residues. J lost 5 bases, V lost 6 bases, and 7 bases had no gene match. Germline V lookup: CDR1 SNHLY, CDR2 FYNNEI. Based on the CDR3 plus reference TRBV2 and TRBJ2-1, the full variable domain is EPEVTQTPSHQVTQMGQEVILRCVPISNHLYFYWYRQILGQKVEFLVSFYNNEISEKSEIFDDQFSVERPDGSNFTLKIRSTKLEDSAMYFCASSLDRGTNNEQFFGPGTRLTVL.

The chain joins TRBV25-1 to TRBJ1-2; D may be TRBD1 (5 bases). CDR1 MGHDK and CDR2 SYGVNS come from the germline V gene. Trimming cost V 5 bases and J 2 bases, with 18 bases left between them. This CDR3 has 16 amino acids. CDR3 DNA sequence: TGTGCCAGCAGTTCCCACCTAGGACACATCAACTATGGCTACACCTTC. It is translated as CASSSHLGHINYGYTF.

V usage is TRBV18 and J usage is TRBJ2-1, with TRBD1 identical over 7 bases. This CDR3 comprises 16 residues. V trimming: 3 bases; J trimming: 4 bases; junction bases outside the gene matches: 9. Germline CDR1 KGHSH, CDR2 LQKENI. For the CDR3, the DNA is TGTGCCAGCTCACCCGCAGGGGGTACGGGGTACAATGAGCAGTTCTTC. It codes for CASSPAGGTGYNEQFF.

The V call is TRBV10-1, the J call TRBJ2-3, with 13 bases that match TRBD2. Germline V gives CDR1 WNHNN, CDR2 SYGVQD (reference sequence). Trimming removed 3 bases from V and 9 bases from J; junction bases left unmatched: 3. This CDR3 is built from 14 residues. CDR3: CASSDRLAGGTQYF. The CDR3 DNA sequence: TGCGCCAGCAGTGATCGACTAGCGGGGGGAACGCAGTATTTT.

The CDR3: CASTPTGINEKLFF. The CDR3 DNA reads as TGTGCCAGTACCCCGACAGGGATCAATGAAAAACTGTTTTTT. This chain links TRBV19 with TRBJ1-4, with TRBD1 identical over 7 bases. The CDR3 is 14 residues long. Per the germline V gene, CDR1 is LNHDA and CDR2 is SQIVND (reference sequence). V trimming: 7 bases; J trimming: 5 bases; junction bases outside the gene matches: 7.

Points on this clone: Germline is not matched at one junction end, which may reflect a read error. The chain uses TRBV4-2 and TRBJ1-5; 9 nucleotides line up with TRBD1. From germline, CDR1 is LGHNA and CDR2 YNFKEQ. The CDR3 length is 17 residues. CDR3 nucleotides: TGTGCCAGCAGCCAAGAGGCGGGTACAGGGGGCAACCAGCCCCAGCATTTT. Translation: CASSQEAGTGGNQPQHF.

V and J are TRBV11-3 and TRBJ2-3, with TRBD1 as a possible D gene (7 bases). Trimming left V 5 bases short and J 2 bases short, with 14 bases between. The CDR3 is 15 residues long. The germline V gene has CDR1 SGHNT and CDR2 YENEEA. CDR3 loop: CASSLRQGLTDTQYF. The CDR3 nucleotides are TGTGCCAGCAGCCTACGACAGGGACTCACAGATACGCAGTATTTT.